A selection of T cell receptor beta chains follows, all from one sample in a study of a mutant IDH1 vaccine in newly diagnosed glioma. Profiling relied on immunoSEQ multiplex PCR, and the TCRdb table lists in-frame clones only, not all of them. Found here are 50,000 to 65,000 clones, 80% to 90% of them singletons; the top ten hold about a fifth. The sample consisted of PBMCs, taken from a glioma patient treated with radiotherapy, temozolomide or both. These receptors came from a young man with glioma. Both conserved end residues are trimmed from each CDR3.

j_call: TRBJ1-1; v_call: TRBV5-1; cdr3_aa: ASSSEGNTEAF
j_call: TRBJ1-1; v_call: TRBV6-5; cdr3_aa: ASSYEAPNWSTEAF
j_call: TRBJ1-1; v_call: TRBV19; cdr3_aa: ASSLGVMVRTEAF
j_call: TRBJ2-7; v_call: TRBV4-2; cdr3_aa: ASSQEELAGAEFDGEQY
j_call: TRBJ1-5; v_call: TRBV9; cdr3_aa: ASSVEGGSDQPQH
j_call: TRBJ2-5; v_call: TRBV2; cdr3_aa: ASSSTSGPQETQY
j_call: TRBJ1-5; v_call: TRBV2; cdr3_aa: ASSQGVLNNQPQH
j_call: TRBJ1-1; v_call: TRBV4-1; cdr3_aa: ASSPRDSYRDTEAF
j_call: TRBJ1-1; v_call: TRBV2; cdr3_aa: ASRVLQGAVTEAF
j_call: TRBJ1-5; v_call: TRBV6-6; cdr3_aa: ASSYQGGGGQPQH
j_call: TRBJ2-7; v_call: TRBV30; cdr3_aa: AWMVGSYEQY
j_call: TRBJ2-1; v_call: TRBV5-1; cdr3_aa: ASRGLAASYNEQF
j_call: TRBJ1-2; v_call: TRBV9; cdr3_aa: ASSWGPGANYGYT
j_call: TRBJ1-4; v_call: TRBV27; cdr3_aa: ASSSRLGGEKLF
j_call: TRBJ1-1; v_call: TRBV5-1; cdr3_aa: ASRNERNTEAF
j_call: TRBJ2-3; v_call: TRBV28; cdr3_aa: ASSLDPAADTQY
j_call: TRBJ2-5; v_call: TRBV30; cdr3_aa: AWNRQGGETQY
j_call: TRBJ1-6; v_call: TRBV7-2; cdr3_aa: ASSPSGGVPPLH
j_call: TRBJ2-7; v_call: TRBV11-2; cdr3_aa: ASSPSYEQY
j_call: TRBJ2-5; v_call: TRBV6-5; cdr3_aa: ASSYDGFETQY
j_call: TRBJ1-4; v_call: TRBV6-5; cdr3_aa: ASRTGNLNEKLF
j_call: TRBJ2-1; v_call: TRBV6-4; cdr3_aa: ASSEQGGHNEQF
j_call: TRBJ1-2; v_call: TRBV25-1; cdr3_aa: ASSGREGTVNYGYT
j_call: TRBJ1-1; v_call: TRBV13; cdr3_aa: ASSFWTIPGEAF
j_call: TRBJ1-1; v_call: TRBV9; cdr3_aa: ASSGGQYNTEAF
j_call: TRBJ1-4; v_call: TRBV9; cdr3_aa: ASSHSGGLNEKLF
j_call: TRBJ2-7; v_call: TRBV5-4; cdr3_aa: ASSLVYSGGRTYEQY
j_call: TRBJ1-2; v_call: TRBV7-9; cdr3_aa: ASSPRGPIFYGYT
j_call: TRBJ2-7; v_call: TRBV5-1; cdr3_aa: ASSLSMRSYEQY
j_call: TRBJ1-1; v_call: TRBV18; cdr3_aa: ASSPSTGGYAEAF
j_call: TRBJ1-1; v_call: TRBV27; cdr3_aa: ASSLAGPNTEAF
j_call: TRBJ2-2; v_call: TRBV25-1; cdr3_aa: ASNTDYTGELF
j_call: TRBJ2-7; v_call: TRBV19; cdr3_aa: ASSISRGSYEQY
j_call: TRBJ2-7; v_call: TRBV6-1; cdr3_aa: ASTSSQGLGYEQY
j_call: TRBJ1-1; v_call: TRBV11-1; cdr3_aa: ASSLGGWGRMNTEAF
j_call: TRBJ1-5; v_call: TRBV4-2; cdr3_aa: ASSPSIQGFEQPQH
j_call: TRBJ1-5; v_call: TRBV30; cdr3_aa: AWSVPAGASNQPQH
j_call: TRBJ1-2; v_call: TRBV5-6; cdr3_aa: ASSLERYSSYGYT
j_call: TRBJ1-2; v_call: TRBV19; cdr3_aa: ASSTAGTYYGYT
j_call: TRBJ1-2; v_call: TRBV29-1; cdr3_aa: SVVQGNYGYT
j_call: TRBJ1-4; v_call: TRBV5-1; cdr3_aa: ASSLADPGLNEKLF
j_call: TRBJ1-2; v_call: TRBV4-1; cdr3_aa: ASSQGRFRGGVFT
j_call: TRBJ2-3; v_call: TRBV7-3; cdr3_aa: ASSSGGTDTQY
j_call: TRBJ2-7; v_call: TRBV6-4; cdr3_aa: ASSDSIRPTLQGANYEQY
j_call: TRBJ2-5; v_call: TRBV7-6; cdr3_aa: ASSLQPSGLEETRY
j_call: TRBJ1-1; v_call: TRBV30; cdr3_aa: AWSVLGGNTEAF
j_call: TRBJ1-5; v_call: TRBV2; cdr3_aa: ASLGREDQPQH
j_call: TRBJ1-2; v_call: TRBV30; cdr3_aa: ACGRSYGYT
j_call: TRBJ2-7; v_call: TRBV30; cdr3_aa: AWSVREEGIFPYEQY
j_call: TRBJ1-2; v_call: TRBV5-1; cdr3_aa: ASSLGLYGYT
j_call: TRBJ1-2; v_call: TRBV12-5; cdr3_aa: ASGLGHRGVNYGYT
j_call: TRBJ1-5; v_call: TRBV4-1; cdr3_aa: ASSPTSGGSEPQH
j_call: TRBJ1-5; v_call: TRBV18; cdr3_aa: ASSPRQGEGQPQH